This TCR beta chain was identified during a study of PD-1 blockade in classical Hodgkin lymphoma (dated by TCRdb to 2020 to 2021). Regarding the study in general: The study used CyTOF and TCR beta sequencing to define a peripheral blood immune signature of response to PD-1 blockade in classical Hodgkin lymphoma. Study-wide findings and limitations: The study covered only a single clinical trial cohort, and the causes of the repertoire differences, possibly disease activity or prior therapy, were still not defined. Baseline TCR diversity was reported as lower in newly diagnosed patients than in healthy donors, and lower still in relapsed/refractory patients.

Genomic DNA was isolated using the Qiagen DNeasy kit from unsorted PBMCs as well as from negatively selected CD4+ and CD8+ fractions. Using primers that anneal to V and J segments, immunoSEQ multiplex PCR amplified the TCR beta CDR3 regions. Amplification bias was minimized using a synthetic immune receptor repertoire, and residual bias was removed computationally after sequencing. Under the source paper's analysis protocol: Repertoire diversity was quantified as the Shannon entropy index using custom Python scripts. The unsorted, CD4+ and CD8+ repertoires were each analyzed separately, with the exception of combined analyses, where CD4+ and CD8+ sequences were merged in silico. The source is immuneACCESS, and TCRdb retained only in-frame sequences with V and J called. Part of the clones is not carried over; for the studies checked, unresolved V genes explain less than half of this, and the remainder is unexplained. D and trimming come from the DNA, and the V and J calls and clone size come from that table. This sample lists about 23,000 clones; more than 90% were detected once. The ten top clones hold roughly 0.43% of the sample.

The label giving this sample's time point can be read as: newly diagnosed, previously untreated cHL patient sample. Magnetic negative selection with a Miltenyi CD4+ T cell isolation kit was used to purify CD4+ T cells from thawed PBMCs. As a comparison group for the relapsed/refractory trial patients, PBMCs from patients with newly diagnosed, previously untreated classical Hodgkin lymphoma were sequenced. After peripheral blood was drawn into 8 mL Vacutainer Cell Preparation Tubes, PBMCs were isolated by centrifugation and then cryopreserved. Purified CD4+ and CD8+ fractions were prepared only for cases with an additional available PBMC sample. Magnetically labelled cells were removed on LS columns in a quadroMACS separator, and the flow-through was retained as the purified fraction. With respect to this clone: This receptor's antigen is unknown. No base qualities exist here, and no much larger clone lies one base off it.

The TCR sequence derives from a human donor with classical Hodgkin lymphoma. The sequencing sample was made of CD4+ T cells from blood.

This receptor carries the CDR3 CASRGSGNTGELFF. The nucleotide sequence is TGTGCCAGCAGAGGGAGTGGTAACACCGGGGAGCTGTTTTTT. Recombination connected TRBV6-5 to TRBJ2-2, with TRBD2 perhaps the D gene, on 5 matching bases. The V end loses 6 bases and the J end loses 2 bases, and a stretch of 10 bases separates them. The CDR3 runs 14 residues from the cysteine to the phenylalanine. The sequence is cut down to CDR3 DNA, 42 bases in frame from base 1. The germline V gene gives CDR1 as MNHEY and CDR2 as SVGAGI.